A selection of T cell receptor beta chains follows, all from one sample in a study of blood T cells in healthy people across ages. TCRdb reanalysed the 5' RACE reads using MiXCR and keeps one entry per CDR3 protein. Of some 1,500,000 distinct CDR3 sequences listed, around 40% were seen once; the top ten hold around 4%. Sequenced input: blood. The receptors shown here come from a young woman in good health. Both conserved end residues are trimmed from each CDR3.

v_gene,j_gene,len,CDR3aa
TRBV4-3,TRBJ1-1,12,ASSQEGSGAETF
TRBV20-1,TRBJ2-1,14,SASHPTLSAGDEQF
TRBV4-1,TRBJ1-2,11,ASSQESRRGYT
TRBV5-4,TRBJ1-1,12,ASSLARNPGEAF
TRBV12-3/TRBV12-4,TRBJ2-1,13,ASSLVAGFRNEQF
TRBV27,TRBJ1-2,11,ASRTGANYGYT
TRBV20-1,TRBJ2-3,10,SASPTSNTQY
TRBV7-3,TRBJ2-1,12,ASARLSSYNEQF
TRBV20-1,TRBJ2-3,14,SARDYGRGSADTQY
TRBV30,TRBJ2-1,10,AWIAGGDEQF
TRBV20-1,TRBJ1-2,10,SARTGGYGYT
TRBV10-3,TRBJ1-2,12,AISESTGPYGYT
TRBV7-9,TRBJ2-7,9,ASSLLQEQY
TRBV21-1,TRBJ2-1,14,ASSKCGRQGANEQF